The 20 T cell receptor beta chains listed next were all sequenced from one sample in a study of cytomegalovirus exposure and HLA in healthy donors. PCR amplification relied on 60 Vbeta primers (plus 13 Jbeta primers). Repertoires were generated with immunoSEQ multiplex PCR, while TCRdb's copy carries only in-frame clones and drops some. The profile shows about 110,000 clones, about three quarters of them singletons. Sequences were obtained from PBMCs. These receptors all come from a man aged 25 to 45 in good health and CMV-seronegative.

The V and J genes are TRBV6-1 and TRBJ2-3, with D perhaps TRBD1 (6 bases). V was clipped by 7 bases and J by 2 bases, with 7 bases between them. Germline V gene data show CDR1 as MNHNS and CDR2 as SASEGT. The length of the CDR3 is 12 residues. The chain's CDR3 is CASNRDTDTQYF. CDR3 bases: TGTGCCAGCAACAGGGACACAGATACGCAGTATTTT.

About this clone itself: The junction departs from the called germline gene at one end, perhaps through a read error. Other DNA sequences in the sample encode the same CDR3. The chain recombines TRBV6-5 with TRBJ1-1; 7 nucleotides agree with TRBD1. Looked up from germline, CDR1 is MNHEY and CDR2 is SVGAGI. This CDR3 is 14 amino acids long. The CDR3 DNA follows: TGTGCCAGTAGTTACTCAGGGGGACACACTGAAGCTTTCTTT. Protein: CASSYSGGHTEAFF.

This clone was counted once. CDR3 loop: CASSASRDRYNEQFF. The CDR3 nucleotides are TGTGCCAGCAGCGCGTCCCGGGACAGGTACAATGAGCAGTTCTTC. The rearrangement links TRBV14 to TRBJ2-1; 8 nucleotides agree with TRBD1. The germline CDR1 and CDR2 sequences are SGHDN and FVKESK. This CDR3 contains 15 residues. V lost 5 bases, J lost 4 bases, and 7 bases stayed unmatched.

V is TRBV4-2 and J is TRBJ2-3, with D possibly TRBD1 on 6 matching bases. CDR3 length: 15 amino acids. V lost 0 bases and J lost 5, with 12 bases in between. Germline-derived CDR1 and CDR2 are LGHNA and YNFKEQ. The CDR3 DNA reads TGTGCCAGCAGCCAAGATCATCGAGGGGGAGATACGCAGTATTTT. It codes for CASSQDHRGGDTQYF.

The chain recombines TRBV6-1 with TRBJ2-7; D is possibly TRBD2 (5 bases). The V gene's germline CDR1 is MNHNS and CDR2 SASEGT. Between the trimmed V and J ends, which lost 6 bases and 0 bases, there was a span of 9 bases. There are 13 residues in the CDR3. The CDR3 sequence is CASSPGISYEQYF. DNA of the CDR3: TGTGCCAGCAGCCCGGGGATCTCCTACGAGCAGTACTTC.

V gene TRBV19 combines with J gene TRBJ2-2; 10 positions agree with TRBD1. CDR1 is LNHDA and CDR2 is SQIVND in the germline V gene (reference sequence). The CDR3 runs 18 residues. Losses at the gene ends were 7 bases for V and 5 bases for J; bases not matched to a gene: 16. The CDR3 DNA is TGTGCCAGTACCTTACGCTCCGGGACAGGGGTGGAGACCGGGGAGCTGTTTTTT. Translation: CASTLRSGTGVETGELFF.

The chain is built from TRBV15 and TRBJ2-7; 10 nucleotides align to TRBD1. The CDR3 spans 15 residues. V lost 5 bases to trimming and J lost 3 bases; unmatched junction nucleotides: 7. CDR1 and CDR2 (germline): LNHNV, YYDKDF (reference sequence). In nucleotides, the CDR3 is TGTGCCACCAGCGGAGCCGGGACAGGGGACTACGAGCAGTACTTC. It translates to CATSGAGTGDYEQYF. The variable domain in full, with the rest retrieved from reference TRBV15 and TRBJ2-7, is DAMVIQNPRYQVTQFGKPVTLSCSQTLNHNVMYWYQQKSSQAPKLLFHYYDKDFNNEADTPDNFQSRRPNTSFCFLDIRSPGLGDTAMYLCATSGAGTGDYEQYFGPGTRLTVT.

This chain joins TRBV23-1 and TRBJ2-1; D is perhaps TRBD1 (6 bases). TRBV23-1 is filed as an ORF, its function uncertain. This CDR3 has 16 residues. With 8 bases removed from V and 0 bases from J, the gap between germline ends came to 17 bases. The CDR3 nucleotides are TGCGCCAGCGGGATGTACAGGGCCAGCTCCTACAATGAGCAGTTCTTC. Translating gives CASGMYRASSYNEQFF.

J is TRBJ2-3 and V is TRBV6-4; tentative D call: TRBD2 (5 bases). V shed 5 bases and J shed 0 bases, with 9 bases lying between them. Germline CDR1 MRHNA, CDR2 SNTAGT. The CDR3 length is 14 residues. The CDR3, as DNA: TGTGCCAGCAGTCGGGATTTTAGCACAGATACGCAGTATTTT. It specifies CASSRDFSTDTQYF.

The chain links TRBV27 to TRBJ2-3; D is perhaps TRBD2 (5 bases). CDR3 length: 13 amino acids. Trimming removed 8 bases at V and 1 base at J, with 10 bases between. The germline CDR1 and CDR2 sequences are MNHEY and SMNVEV (reference sequence). The CDR3 bases are TGTGCCAGCCGGGTGGGAGGCACAGATACGCAGTATTTT. Its translation: CASRVGGTDTQYF.

This clone was recorded only once. The CDR3 bases are TGTGCCAGCAGTCCTGGCGGGTACGAGCAGTACTTC. Translating gives CASSPGGYEQYF. The chain combines TRBV6-5 with TRBJ2-7; maybe TRBD2 (5 bases). Looked up from germline, CDR1 is MNHEY and CDR2 is SVGAGI. There are 12 residues in the CDR3. V lost 5 bases to trimming and J lost 4 bases, with 9 bases between them.

The chain combines TRBV11-2 with TRBJ2-3; the match to TRBD2 covers 12 bases. The trim removed 5 bases at V and 1 base at J, leaving 7 bases unmatched. CDR1 and CDR2 (germline): SGHAT, FQNNGV. There are 17 residues in the CDR3. DNA for the CDR3: TGTGCCAGCAGCCGGACTAGCGGGGTTATGGGCACAGATACGCAGTATTTT. Residues: CASSRTSGVMGTDTQYF. The complete variable domain, with remaining parts taken from reference TRBV11-2 and TRBJ2-3, reads EAGVAQSPRYKIIEKRQSVAFWCNPISGHATLYWYQQILGQGPKLLIQFQNNGVVDDSQLPKDRFSAERLKGVDSTLKIQPAKLEDSAVYLCASSRTSGVMGTDTQYFGPGTRLTVL.

The genes are TRBV11-2 and TRBJ1-1; 9 bases match TRBD1. The CDR3 covers 14 residues. V shed 5 bases, J shed 5 bases, and the junction held 6 bases outside the gene matches. Looked up from germline, CDR1 is SGHAT and CDR2 is FQNNGV. The CDR3 DNA is TGTGCCAGCAGCCACGGGACAGGGTATACTGAAGCTTTCTTT. It specifies CASSHGTGYTEAFF.

The V and J genes are TRBV29-1 and TRBJ2-5; D possibly corresponds to TRBD1 (6 bases). V gave up 4 bases and J gave up 5 bases, with 23 bases separating them. The CDR3 runs to 16 residues. Germline V gene sequence: CDR1 SQVTM, CDR2 ANQGSEA. In DNA form, the CDR3 reads TGCAGCGTTGTTATGGGGGAGTTACAGGGAGCGGAGACCCAGTACTTC. As protein: CSVVMGELQGAETQYF.

This clone was seen a single time. CDR3 bases: TGTGCCAGCAGCGTAGGCGGGGGGGCCGGGGAGACCCAGTACTTC. It encodes CASSVGGGAGETQYF. The rearrangement uses TRBV9 and TRBJ2-5, with 9 positions matching TRBD2. CDR1 is SGDLS and CDR2 is YYNGEE in the germline V gene. The CDR3 is made up of 15 amino acids. The trim removed 0 bases at V and 5 bases at J, leaving 5 bases unmatched.

The V call is TRBV18, the J call TRBJ1-1; D is possibly TRBD1 (6 bases). This CDR3 contains 14 residues. V dropped 9 bases and J dropped 1 base, with 15 bases sitting between them. Germline CDR1 and CDR2: KGHSH and LQKENI. CDR3 loop: CASKRGGENTEAFF. The CDR3 DNA follows: TGTGCCAGTAAAAGGGGGGGCGAGAACACTGAAGCTTTCTTT.

The chain uses TRBV4-1 and TRBJ1-5, with 7 bases identical to TRBD1. J was trimmed by 1 base and V by 1 base; bases with no gene match: 7. Germline CDR1 MGHRA, CDR2 YSYEKL. The CDR3 is made up of 17 amino acids. The DNA of the CDR3 is TGCGCCAGCAGCCAAGTCGTGACAGGGCAGAGCAATCAGCCCCAGCATTTT. Residues: CASSQVVTGQSNQPQHF.

V gene TRBV13 combines with J gene TRBJ2-1; TRBD1 matches 8 bases. The V and J ends lost 0 bases and 2 bases, in that order; junction bases with no gene match: 6. The germline V gene encodes CDR1 PRHDT and CDR2 FYEKMQ (reference sequence). The CDR3 extends over 17 amino acids. The CDR3 sequence is CASSLGTGVHPYNEQFF. CDR3 DNA sequence: TGTGCCAGCAGCTTAGGGACAGGGGTCCACCCCTACAATGAGCAGTTCTTC.

The V and J genes are TRBV4-1 and TRBJ2-7; 10 bases agree with TRBD2. The CDR3 has 15 amino acids. Germline values: CDR1 MGHRA, CDR2 YSYEKL. J was trimmed by 6 bases and V by 5 bases; bases with no gene match: 10. CDR3 sequence (DNA): TGCGCCAGCAGCACCCAAACAAGCGGGGGGGGCGAGCAGTACTTC. Amino acids: CASSTQTSGGGEQYF.

The chain combines TRBV5-1 with TRBJ2-1; D is possibly TRBD2 (7 bases). CDR3 length: 17 residues. V was trimmed by 0 bases and J by 5 bases, leaving 18 bases between them. Germline CDR1 reads SGHRS; CDR2 reads YFSETQ. The CDR3 bases are TGCGCCAGCAGCTTGGGGGTCTTGGCGGGGGCCGACAATGAGCAGTTCTTC. Amino acid sequence: CASSLGVLAGADNEQFF.